Listed below are T cell receptor beta chains from one sample, sequenced in a study of blood T cell repertoires in COVID-19. Repertoires were generated with immunoSEQ multiplex PCR, while TCRdb's copy carries only in-frame clones and drops some. The data hold 200,000 to 300,000 clones, with approximately 90% observed a single time. The sequencing sample was made of peripheral blood. The origin of the receptors is a man in his 60s who had recovered from COVID-19. Both conserved end residues are trimmed from each CDR3.

>TRBJ2-7|TRBV7-9
ASSSGVQQY
>TRBJ2-7|TRBV7-6
ASSPGLAGSFEQY
>TRBJ1-1|TRBV3-1/TRBV3-2
ASSPQGGMNTEAF
>TRBJ1-5|TRBV19
ASSISGGNQPQH
>TRBJ1-5|TRBV19
ASSPTGDGQPQH
>TRBJ2-4|TRBV7-9
ASSLPGPDIQY
>TRBJ2-1|TRBV24-1
ATSDSGTGRGYEQF
>TRBJ2-1|TRBV11-2
ASSGQWANEQF
>TRBJ2-7|TRBV18
ASSPPRTGGLYEQY
>TRBJ2-5|TRBV5-8
ASSFRLAGEETQY
>TRBJ2-7|TRBV28
ASSYRYEQY
>TRBJ2-7|TRBV5-1
ASKTQGGNDEQY
>TRBJ1-2|TRBV15
ATSRDSVNYGYT
>TRBJ2-5|TRBV21-1
ASSKDRDQETQY
>TRBJ1-3|TRBV30
AWSQGLSGNTIY
>TRBJ2-3|TRBV5-5
ASRTGGAKTDTQY
>TRBJ2-5|TRBV6-2/TRBV6-3
ASSRPWTSAQETQY
>TRBJ2-7|TRBV6-6
ASSYSYRGQDEQY
>TRBJ1-4|TRBV5-1
ASSRTGGDNEKLF
>TRBJ1-6|TRBV9
ASGTGSPLH
>TRBJ1-2|TRBV30
AWTGQGYYGYT
>TRBJ1-2|TRBV18
ASSPPGQGSVGYT
>TRBJ2-1|TRBV7-6
ASSFAGQVSYNEQF
>TRBJ2-5|TRBV27
ASSPLVGGGRGETQY
>TRBJ2-2|TRBV5-5
ASSLTSGGAYTGELF
>TRBJ2-1|TRBV2
ASSELTGAYNEQF
>TRBJ1-1|TRBV2
ASSGQGDAF
>TRBJ2-1|TRBV6-5
ASSFTYSYNEQF
>TRBJ1-6|TRBV16
ASSQSSGPNSPLH
>TRBJ2-2|TRBV5-1
ASSFLSRDVGELF
>TRBJ1-1|TRBV30
AWSVRVNTEAF
>TRBJ2-7|TRBV3-1/TRBV3-2
ASSLASLAGGPYEQY
>TRBJ1-3|TRBV5-1
ASSSGQGARGNTIY
>TRBJ2-3|TRBV5-1
ASSLLRDYSTDTQY
>TRBJ2-1|TRBV7-2
ASSILVYEQF
>TRBJ1-1|TRBV10-3
AISEFTDRAF
>TRBJ1-2|TRBV12-2
ASRYTTARYGYT
>TRBJ2-1|TRBV5-1
ASSFSGTPPANEQF
>TRBJ1-1|TRBV5-4
ASSEYRTEAF
>TRBJ2-2|TRBV18
ASSPRPGGTTGELF
>TRBJ2-5|TRBV27
ASSLAAGPYQETQY
>TRBJ1-4|TRBV7-2
ASSFSPLEKLF